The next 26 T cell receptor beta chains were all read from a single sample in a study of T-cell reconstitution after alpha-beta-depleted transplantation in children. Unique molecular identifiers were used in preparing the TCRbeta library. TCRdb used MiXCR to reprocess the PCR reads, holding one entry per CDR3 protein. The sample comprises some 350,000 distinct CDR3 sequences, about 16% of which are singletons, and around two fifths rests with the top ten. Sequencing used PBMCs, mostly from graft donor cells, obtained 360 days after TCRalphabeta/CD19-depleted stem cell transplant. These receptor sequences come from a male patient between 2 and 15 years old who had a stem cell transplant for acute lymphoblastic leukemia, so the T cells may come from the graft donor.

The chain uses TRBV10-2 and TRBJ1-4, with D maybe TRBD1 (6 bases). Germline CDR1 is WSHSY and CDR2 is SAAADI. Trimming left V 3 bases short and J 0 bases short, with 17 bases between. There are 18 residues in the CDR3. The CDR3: CASSDHRAETSTNEKLFF. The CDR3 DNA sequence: TGCGCCAGCAGTGACCACAGGGCCGAGACCTCAACTAATGAAAAACTGTTTTTT.

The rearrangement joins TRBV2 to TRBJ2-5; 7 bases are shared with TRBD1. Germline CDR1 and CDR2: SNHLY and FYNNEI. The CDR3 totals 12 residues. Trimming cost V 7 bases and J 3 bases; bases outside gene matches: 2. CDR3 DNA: TGTGCCAGCACAGGGGGAAAAGAGACCCAGTACTTC. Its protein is CASTGGKETQYF.

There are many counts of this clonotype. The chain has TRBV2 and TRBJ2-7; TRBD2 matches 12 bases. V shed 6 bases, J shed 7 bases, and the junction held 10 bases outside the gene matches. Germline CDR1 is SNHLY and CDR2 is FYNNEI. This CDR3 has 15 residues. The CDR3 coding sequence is TGTGCCAGCAGAGCTGCCCTAGCGGGAGGGAAAGAGCAGTACTTC. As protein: CASRAALAGGKEQYF.

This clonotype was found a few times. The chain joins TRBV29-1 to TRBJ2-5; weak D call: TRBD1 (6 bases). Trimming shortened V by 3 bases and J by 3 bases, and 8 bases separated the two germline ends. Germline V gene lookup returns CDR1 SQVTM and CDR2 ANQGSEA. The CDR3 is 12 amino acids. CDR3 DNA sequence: TGCAGCGTTGATGAGGGGGAAGAGACCCAGTACTTC. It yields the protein CSVDEGEETQYF.

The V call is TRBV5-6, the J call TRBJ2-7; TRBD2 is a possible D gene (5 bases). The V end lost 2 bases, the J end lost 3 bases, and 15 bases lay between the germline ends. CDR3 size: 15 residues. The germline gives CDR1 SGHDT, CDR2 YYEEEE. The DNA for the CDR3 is TGTGCCAGCAGCTTCGTAGGAGGTGGGTTCTACGAGCAGTACTTC. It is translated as CASSFVGGGFYEQYF.

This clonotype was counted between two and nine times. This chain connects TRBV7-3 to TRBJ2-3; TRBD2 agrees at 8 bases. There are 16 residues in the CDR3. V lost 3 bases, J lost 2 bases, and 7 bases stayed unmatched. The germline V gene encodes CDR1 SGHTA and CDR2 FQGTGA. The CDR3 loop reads CASSFSGSPNTDTQYF. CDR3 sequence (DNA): TGTGCCAGCAGCTTCAGCGGGAGCCCCAACACAGATACGCAGTATTTT.

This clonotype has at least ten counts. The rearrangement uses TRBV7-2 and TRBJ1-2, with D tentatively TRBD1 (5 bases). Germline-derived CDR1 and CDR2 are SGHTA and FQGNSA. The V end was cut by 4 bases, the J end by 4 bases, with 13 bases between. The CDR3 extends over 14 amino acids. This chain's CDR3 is CASSSQGRVYGYTF. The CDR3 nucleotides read TGTGCCAGCAGCTCCCAGGGTAGGGTCTATGGCTACACCTTC.

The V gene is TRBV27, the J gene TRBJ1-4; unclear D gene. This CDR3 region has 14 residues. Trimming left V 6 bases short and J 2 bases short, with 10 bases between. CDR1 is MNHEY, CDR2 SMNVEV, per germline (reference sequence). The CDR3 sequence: CASRVGRTNEKLFF. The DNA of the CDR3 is TGTGCCAGCAGGGTGGGGAGGACTAATGAAAAACTGTTTTTT.

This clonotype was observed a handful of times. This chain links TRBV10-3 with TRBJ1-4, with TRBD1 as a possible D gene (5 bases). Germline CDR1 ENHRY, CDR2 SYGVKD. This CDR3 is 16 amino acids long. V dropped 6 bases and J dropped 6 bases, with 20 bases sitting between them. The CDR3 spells CAISGSRGEGYEKLFF. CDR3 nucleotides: TGTGCCATCAGCGGATCTCGGGGTGAGGGGTATGAAAAACTGTTTTTT.

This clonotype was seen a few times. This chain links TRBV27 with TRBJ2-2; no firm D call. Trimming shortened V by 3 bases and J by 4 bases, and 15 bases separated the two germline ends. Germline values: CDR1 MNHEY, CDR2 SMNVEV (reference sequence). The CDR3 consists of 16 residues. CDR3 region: CASSFKHPTSTGELFF. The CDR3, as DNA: TGTGCCAGCAGTTTCAAGCATCCGACAAGCACCGGGGAGCTGTTTTTT.

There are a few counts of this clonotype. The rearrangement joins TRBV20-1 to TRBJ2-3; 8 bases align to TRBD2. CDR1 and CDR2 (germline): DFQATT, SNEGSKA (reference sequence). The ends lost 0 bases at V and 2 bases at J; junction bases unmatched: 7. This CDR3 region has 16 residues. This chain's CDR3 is CSARDVLAGHTDTQYF. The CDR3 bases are TGCAGTGCTAGAGACGTCTTAGCGGGGCACACAGATACGCAGTATTTT.

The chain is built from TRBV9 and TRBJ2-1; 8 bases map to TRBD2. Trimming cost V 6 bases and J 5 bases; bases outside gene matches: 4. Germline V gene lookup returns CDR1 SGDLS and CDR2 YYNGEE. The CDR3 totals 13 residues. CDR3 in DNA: TGTGCCAGCAAGCGACTAGCGCACAATGAGCAGTTCTTC. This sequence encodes CASKRLAHNEQFF.

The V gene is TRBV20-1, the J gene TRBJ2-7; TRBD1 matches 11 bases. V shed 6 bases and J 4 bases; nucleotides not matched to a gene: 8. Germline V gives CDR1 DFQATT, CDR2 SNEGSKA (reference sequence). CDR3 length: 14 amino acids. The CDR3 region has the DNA TGCAGTGCCGTACCCGGGACAGGGGGTTACGAGCAGTACTTC. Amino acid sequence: CSAVPGTGGYEQYF.

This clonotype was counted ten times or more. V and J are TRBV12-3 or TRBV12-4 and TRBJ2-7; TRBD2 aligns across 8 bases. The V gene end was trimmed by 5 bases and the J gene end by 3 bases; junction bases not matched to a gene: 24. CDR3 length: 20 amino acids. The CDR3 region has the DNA TGTGCCAGCAGTAAGACCTTCACCCTACACCGAGCGGGAGCAGGCTACGAGCAGTACTTC. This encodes CASSKTFTLHRAGAGYEQYF.

CDR3 nucleotide sequence: TGTGCCAGCAGTTTTAGTACGGCGGGAGTATACGAGCAGTACTTC. As protein: CASSFSTAGVYEQYF. This sequence joins TRBV28 and TRBJ2-7, with 7 positions matching TRBD2. Per the germline V gene, CDR1 is MDHEN and CDR2 is SYDVKM. The junction had 9 bases not matched to a gene; V was cut back by 3 bases and J by 4 bases. CDR3 size: 15 residues.

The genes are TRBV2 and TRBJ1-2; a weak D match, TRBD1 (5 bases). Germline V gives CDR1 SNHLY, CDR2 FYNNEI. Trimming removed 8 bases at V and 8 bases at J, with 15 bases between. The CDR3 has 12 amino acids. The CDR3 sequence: CASWGGGSGYTF. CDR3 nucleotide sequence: TGTGCCAGCTGGGGGGGAGGGAGCGGCTACACCTTC.

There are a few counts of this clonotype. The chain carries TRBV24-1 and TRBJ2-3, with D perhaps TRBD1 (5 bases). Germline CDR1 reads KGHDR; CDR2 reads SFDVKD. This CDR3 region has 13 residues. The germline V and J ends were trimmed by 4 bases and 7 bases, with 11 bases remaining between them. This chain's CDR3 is CATSEAGSYTQYF. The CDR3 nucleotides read TGTGCCACCAGTGAGGCAGGGTCGTATACGCAGTATTTT.

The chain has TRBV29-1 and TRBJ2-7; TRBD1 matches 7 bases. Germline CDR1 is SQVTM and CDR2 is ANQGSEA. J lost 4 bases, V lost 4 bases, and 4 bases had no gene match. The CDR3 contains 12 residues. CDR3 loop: CSVGDSSYEQYF. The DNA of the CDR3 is TGCAGCGTTGGGGACAGCTCATACGAGCAGTACTTC.

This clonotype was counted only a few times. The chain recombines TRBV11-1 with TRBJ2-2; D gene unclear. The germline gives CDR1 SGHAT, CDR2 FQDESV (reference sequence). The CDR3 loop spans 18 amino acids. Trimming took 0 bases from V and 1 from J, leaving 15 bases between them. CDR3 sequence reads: CASSLAAIRKENTGELFF. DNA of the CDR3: TGTGCCAGCAGCTTAGCGGCCATCAGGAAAGAGAACACCGGGGAGCTGTTTTTT.

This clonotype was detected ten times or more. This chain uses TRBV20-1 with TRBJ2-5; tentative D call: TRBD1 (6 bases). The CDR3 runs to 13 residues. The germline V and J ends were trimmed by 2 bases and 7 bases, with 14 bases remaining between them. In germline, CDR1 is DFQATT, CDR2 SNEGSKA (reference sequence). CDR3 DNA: TGCAGTGCTAGAAAACCGGGACAACGGACCCAGTACTTC. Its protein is CSARKPGQRTQYF.

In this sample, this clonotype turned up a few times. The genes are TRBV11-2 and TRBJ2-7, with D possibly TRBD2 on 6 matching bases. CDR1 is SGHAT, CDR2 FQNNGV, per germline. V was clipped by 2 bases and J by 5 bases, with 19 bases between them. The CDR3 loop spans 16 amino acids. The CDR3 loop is CASSLRAGGVLNEQYF. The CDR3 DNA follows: TGTGCCAGCAGCTTACGGGCTGGAGGGGTATTGAACGAGCAGTACTTC. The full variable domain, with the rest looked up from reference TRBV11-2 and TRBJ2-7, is EAGVAQSPRYKIIEKRQSVAFWCNPISGHATLYWYQQILGQGPKLLIQFQNNGVVDDSQLPKDRFSAERLKGVDSTLKIQPAKLEDSAVYLCASSLRAGGVLNEQYFGPGTRLTVT.

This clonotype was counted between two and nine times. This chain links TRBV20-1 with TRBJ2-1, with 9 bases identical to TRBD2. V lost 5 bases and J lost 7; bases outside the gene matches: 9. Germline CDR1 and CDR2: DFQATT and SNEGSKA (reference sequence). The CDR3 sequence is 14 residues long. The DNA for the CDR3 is TGCAGTGCTGGGTTTTGGACTAGCGATAATGAGCAGTTCTTC. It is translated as CSAGFWTSDNEQFF.

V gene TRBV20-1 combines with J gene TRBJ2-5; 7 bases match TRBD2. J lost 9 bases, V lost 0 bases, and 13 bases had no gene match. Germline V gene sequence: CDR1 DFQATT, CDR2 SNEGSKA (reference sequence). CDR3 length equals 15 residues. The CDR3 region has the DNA TGCAGTGCTAGAGACGGGGGAGGGACCCAAGAACCCCAGTACTTC. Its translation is CSARDGGGTQEPQYF.

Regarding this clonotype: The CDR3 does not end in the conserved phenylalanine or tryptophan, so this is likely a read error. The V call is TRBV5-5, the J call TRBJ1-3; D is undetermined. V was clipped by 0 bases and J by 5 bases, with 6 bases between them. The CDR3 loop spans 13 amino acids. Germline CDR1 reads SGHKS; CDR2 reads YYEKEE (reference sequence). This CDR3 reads CASSLGSRNTIYY. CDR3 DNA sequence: TGTGCCAGCAGCTTGGGATCCCGAAACACCATATATTAT.

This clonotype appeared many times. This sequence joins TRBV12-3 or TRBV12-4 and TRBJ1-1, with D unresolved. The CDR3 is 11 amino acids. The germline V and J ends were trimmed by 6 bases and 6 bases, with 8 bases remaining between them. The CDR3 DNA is TGTGCCAGCAGCCCTGGGCCTGAAGCTTTCTTT. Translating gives CASSPGPEAFF.

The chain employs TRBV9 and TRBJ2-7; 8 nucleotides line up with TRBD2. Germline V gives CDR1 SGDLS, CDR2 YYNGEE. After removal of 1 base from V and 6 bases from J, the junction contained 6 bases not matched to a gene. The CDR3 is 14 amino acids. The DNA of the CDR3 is TGTGCCAGCAGCGTAAATAGCGGGACTGGCGAGCAGTACTTC. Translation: CASSVNSGTGEQYF.